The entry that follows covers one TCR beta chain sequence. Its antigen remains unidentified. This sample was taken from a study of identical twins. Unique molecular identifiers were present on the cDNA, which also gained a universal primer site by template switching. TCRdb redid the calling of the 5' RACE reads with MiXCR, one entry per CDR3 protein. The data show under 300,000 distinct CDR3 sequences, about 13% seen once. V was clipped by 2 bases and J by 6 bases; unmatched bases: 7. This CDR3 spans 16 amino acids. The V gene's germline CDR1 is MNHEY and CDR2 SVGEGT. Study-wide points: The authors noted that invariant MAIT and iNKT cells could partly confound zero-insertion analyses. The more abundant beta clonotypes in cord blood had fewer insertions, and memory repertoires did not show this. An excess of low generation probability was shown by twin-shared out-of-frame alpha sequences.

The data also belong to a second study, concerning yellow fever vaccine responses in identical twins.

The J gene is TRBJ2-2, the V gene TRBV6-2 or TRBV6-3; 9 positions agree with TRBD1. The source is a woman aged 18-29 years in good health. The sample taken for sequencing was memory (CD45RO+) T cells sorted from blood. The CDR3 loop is CASSYNTGGASGELFF. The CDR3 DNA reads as TGTGCCAGCAGTTACAATACAGGGGGCGCATCCGGGGAGCTGTTTTTT.